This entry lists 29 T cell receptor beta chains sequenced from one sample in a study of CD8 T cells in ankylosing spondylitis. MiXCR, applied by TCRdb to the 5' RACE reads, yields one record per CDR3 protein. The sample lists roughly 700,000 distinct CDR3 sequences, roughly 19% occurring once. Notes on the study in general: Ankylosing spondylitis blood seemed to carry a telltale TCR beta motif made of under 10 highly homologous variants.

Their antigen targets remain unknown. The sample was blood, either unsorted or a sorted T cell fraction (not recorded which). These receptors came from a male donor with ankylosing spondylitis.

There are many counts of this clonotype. CDR3 amino acids: CASSGNSGANVLTF. The CDR3 region has the DNA TGTGCCAGCAGCGGGAATTCTGGGGCCAACGTCCTGACTTTC. J is TRBJ2-6 and V is TRBV7-8, with unresolved D. The V gene's germline CDR1 is SGHVS and CDR2 FQNEAQ. Trimming shortened V by 5 bases and J by 1 base, and 6 bases separated the two germline ends. The CDR3 runs to 14 residues. Complete variable domain (other parts from reference TRBV7-8 and TRBJ2-6): GAGVSQSPRYKVAKRGQDVALRCDPISGHVSLFWYQQALGQGPEFLTYFQNEAQLDKSGLPSDRFFAERPEGSVSTLKIQRTQQEDSAVYLCASSGNSGANVLTFGAGSRLTVL.

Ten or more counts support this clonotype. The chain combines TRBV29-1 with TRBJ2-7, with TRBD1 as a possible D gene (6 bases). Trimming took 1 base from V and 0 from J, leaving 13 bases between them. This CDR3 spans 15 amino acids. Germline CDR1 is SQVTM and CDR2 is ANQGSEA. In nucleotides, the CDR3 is TGCAGCGTTGAAGTACCGGGACACAACTCCTACGAGCAGTACTTC. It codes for CSVEVPGHNSYEQYF.

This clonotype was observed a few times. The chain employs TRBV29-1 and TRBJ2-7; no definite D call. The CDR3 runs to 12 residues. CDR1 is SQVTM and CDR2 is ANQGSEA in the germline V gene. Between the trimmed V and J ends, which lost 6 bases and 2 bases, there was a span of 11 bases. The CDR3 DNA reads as TGCAGCGTGGCCGACACAGCCTACGAGCAGTACTTC. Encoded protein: CSVADTAYEQYF.

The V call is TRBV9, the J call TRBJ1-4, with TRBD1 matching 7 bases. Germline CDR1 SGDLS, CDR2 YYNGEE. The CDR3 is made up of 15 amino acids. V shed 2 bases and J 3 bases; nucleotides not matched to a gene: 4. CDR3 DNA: TGTGCCAGCAGCGTCGGGACAGCCCCTAATGAAAAACTGTTTTTT. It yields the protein CASSVGTAPNEKLFF.

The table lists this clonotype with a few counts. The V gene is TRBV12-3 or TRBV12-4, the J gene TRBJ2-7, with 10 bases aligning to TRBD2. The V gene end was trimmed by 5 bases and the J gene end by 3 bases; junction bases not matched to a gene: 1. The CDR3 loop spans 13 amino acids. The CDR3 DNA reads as TGTGCCAGCAGTGGGACTAGCGTCTACGAGCAGTACTTC. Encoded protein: CASSGTSVYEQYF.

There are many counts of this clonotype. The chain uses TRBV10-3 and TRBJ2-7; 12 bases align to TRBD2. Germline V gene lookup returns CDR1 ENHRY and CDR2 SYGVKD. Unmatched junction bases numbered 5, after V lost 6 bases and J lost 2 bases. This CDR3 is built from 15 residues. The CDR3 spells CAISRLAGGTYEQYF. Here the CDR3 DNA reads TGTGCCATCAGCCGTCTAGCGGGGGGGACCTACGAGCAGTACTTC.

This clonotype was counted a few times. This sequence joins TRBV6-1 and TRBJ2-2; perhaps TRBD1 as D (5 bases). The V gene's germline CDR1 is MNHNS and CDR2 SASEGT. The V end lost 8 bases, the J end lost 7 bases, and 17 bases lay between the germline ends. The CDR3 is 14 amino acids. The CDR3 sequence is CASLALGDGGELFF. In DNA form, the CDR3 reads TGTGCCAGCCTGGCATTAGGGGATGGCGGGGAGCTGTTTTTT.

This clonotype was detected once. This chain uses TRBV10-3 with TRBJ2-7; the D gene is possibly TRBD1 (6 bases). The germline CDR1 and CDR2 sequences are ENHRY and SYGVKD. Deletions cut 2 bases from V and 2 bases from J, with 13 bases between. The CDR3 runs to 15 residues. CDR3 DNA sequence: TGTGCCATCAGTGAGCCTGGACAGAGAACCTACGAGCAGTACTTC. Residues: CAISEPGQRTYEQYF.

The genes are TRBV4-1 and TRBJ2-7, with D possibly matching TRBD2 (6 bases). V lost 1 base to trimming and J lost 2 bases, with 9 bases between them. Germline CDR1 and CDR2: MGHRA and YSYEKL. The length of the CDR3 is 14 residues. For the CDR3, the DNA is TGCGCCAGCAGCCAAGGGAGGGGTACCTACGAGCAGTACTTC. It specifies CASSQGRGTYEQYF.

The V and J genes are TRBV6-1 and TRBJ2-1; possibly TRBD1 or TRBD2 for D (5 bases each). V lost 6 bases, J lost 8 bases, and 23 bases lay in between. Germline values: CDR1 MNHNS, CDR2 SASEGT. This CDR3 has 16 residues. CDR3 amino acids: CASRARGTGPRDEQFF. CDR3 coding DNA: TGTGCCAGCAGGGCCCGAGGGACCGGCCCTCGGGATGAGCAGTTCTTC.

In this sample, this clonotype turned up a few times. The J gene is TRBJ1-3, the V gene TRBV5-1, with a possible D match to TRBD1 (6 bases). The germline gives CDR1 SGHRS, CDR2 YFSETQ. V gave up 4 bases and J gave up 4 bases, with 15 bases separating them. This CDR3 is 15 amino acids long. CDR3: CASSPLQGSGNTIYF. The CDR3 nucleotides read TGCGCCAGCAGCCCACTGCAGGGGTCCGGAAACACCATATATTTT.

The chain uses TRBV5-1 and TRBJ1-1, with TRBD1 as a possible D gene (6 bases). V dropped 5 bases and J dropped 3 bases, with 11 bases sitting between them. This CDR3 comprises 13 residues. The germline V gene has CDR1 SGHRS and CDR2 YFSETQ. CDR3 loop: CASRRTDYTEAFF. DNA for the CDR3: TGCGCCAGCAGGCGGACAGACTACACTGAAGCTTTCTTT.

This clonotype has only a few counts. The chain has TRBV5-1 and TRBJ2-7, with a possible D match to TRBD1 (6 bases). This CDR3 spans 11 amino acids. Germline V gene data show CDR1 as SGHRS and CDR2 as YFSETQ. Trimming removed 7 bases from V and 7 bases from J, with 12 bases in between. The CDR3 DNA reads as TGCGCCAGCGGGTCAGGGGCTGAGCAGTACTTC. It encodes CASGSGAEQYF.

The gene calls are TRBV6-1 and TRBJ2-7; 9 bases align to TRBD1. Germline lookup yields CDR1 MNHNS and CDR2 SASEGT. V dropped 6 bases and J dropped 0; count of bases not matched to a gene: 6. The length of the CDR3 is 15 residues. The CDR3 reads CASRAGTGTSYEQYF. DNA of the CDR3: TGTGCCAGCAGGGCCGGGACAGGGACCTCCTACGAGCAGTACTTC.

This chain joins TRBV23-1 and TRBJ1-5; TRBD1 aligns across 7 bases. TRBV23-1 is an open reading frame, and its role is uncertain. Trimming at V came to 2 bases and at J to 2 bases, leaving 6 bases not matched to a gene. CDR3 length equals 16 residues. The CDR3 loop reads CASSQPDRVGNQPQHF. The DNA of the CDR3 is TGCGCCAGCAGTCAACCCGACAGGGTTGGCAATCAGCCCCAGCATTTT.

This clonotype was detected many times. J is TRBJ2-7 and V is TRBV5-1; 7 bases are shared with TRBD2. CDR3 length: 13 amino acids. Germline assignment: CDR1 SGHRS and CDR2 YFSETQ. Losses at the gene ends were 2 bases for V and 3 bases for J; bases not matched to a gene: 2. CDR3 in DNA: TGCGCCAGCAGCTTCCGGGGGGTCTACGAGCAGTACTTC. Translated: CASSFRGVYEQYF. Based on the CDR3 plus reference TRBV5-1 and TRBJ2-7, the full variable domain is KAGVTQTPRYLIKTRGQQVTLSCSPISGHRSVSWYQQTPGQGLQFLFEYFSETQRNKGNFPGRFSGRQFSNSRSEMNVSTLELGDSALYLCASSFRGVYEQYFGPGTRLTVT.

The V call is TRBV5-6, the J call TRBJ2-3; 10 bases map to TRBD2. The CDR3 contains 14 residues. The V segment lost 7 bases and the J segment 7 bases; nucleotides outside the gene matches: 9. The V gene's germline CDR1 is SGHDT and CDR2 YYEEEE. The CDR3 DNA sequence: TGTGCCAGCCGCACTAGCGGGGTAATAAATACGCAGTATTTT. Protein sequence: CASRTSGVINTQYF.

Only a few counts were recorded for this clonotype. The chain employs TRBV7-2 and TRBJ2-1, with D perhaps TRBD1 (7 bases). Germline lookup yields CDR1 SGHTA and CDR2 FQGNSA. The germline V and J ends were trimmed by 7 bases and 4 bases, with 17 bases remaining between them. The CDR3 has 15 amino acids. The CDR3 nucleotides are TGTGCCAGCACCTGGAGGGGGCCACCTTACAATGAGCAGTTCTTC. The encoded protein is CASTWRGPPYNEQFF.

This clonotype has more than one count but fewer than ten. CDR3 amino acids: CATSDSVSGADPNTGELFF. The DNA for the CDR3 is TGTGCCACCAGTGACTCGGTCTCAGGGGCAGATCCGAACACCGGGGAGCTGTTTTTT. V is TRBV24-1 and J is TRBJ2-2, with D possibly TRBD1 on 6 matching bases. Germline assignment: CDR1 KGHDR and CDR2 SFDVKD. This CDR3 has 19 amino acids. The V and J ends lost 4 bases and 0 bases respectively, with 20 bases between them.

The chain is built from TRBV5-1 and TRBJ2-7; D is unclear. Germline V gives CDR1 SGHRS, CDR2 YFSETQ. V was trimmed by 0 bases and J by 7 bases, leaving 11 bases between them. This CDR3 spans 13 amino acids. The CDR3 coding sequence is TGCGCCAGCAGCTTGGTGGTGTTCGGGGAGCAGTACTTC. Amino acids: CASSLVVFGEQYF.

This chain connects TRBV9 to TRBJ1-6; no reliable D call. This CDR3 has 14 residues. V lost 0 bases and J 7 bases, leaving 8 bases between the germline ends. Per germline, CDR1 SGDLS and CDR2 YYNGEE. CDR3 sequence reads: CASSVVDGNSPLHF. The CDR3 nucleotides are TGTGCCAGCAGCGTAGTGGACGGAAATTCACCCCTCCACTTT.

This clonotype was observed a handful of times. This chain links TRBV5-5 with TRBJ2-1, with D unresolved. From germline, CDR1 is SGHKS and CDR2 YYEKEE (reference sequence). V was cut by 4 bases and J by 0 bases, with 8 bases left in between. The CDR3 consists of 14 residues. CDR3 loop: CASSRINSYNEQFF. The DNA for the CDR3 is TGTGCCAGCAGCCGAATTAACTCCTACAATGAGCAGTTCTTC.

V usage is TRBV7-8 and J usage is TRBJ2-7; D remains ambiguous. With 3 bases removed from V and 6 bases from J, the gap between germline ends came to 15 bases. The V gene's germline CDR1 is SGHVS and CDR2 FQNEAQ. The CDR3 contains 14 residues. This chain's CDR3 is CASSFGPVTSEQYF. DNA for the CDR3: TGTGCCAGCAGCTTCGGACCCGTGACCAGCGAGCAGTACTTC. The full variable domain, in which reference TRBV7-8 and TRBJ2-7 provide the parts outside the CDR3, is GAGVSQSPRYKVAKRGQDVALRCDPISGHVSLFWYQQALGQGPEFLTYFQNEAQLDKSGLPSDRFFAERPEGSVSTLKIQRTQQEDSAVYLCASSFGPVTSEQYFGPGTRLTVT.

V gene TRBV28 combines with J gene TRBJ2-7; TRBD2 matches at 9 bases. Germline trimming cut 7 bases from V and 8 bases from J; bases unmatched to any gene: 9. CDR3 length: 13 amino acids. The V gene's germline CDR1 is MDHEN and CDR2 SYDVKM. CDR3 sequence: CASTSGLATQQYF. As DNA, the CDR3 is TGTGCCAGCACCTCGGGACTAGCTACCCAGCAGTACTTC.

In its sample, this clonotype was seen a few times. CDR3 in DNA: TGTGCCAGTAGGGATGGACAGGGGGCTTACTATGGCTACACCTTC. Translation gives CASRDGQGAYYGYTF. V gene TRBV19 combines with J gene TRBJ1-2, with 11 bases identical to TRBD1. This CDR3 is built from 15 residues. CDR1 and CDR2 from the germline V gene are LNHDA and SQIVND (reference sequence). V shed 6 bases and J 3 bases; nucleotides not matched to a gene: 6.

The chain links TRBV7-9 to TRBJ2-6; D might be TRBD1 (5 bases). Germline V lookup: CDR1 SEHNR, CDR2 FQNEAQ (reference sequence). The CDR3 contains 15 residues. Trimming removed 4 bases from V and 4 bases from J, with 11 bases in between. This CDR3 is CASSSQGGGANVLTF. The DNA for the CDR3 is TGTGCCAGCAGCTCCCAGGGTGGGGGGGCCAACGTCCTGACTTTC.

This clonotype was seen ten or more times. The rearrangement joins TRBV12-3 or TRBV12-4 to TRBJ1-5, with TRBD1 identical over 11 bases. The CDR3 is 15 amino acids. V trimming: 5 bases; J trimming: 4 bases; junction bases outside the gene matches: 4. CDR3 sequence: CASSVGTGGNQPQHF. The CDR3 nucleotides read TGTGCCAGCAGTGTTGGGACAGGGGGTAATCAGCCCCAGCATTTT.

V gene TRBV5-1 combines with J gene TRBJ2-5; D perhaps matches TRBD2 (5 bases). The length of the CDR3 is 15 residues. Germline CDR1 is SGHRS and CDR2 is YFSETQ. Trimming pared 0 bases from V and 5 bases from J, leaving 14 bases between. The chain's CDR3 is CASSLAGSDVETQYF. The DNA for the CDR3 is TGCGCCAGCAGCTTGGCCGGTAGCGACGTGGAGACCCAGTACTTC.

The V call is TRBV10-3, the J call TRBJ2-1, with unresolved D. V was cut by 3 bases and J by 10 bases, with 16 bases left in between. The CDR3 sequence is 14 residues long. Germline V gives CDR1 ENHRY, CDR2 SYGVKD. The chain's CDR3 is CAISDPDRRYEQFF. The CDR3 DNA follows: TGTGCCATCAGTGACCCCGATCGAAGATACGAGCAGTTCTTC.